This entry lists 14 T cell receptor beta chains sequenced from one sample in a study of T-cell reconstitution after alpha-beta-depleted transplantation in children. Unique molecular identifiers featured in how the TCRbeta library was prepared. Via MiXCR, TCRdb re-called the PCR reads, giving one row per CDR3 protein. The data hold about 100,000 distinct CDR3 sequences, with 6% to 9% observed a single time. The sample here was PBMCs, taken before TCRalphabeta/CD19-depleted stem cell transplant. The receptors originated from a boy younger than 10 with acute lymphoblastic leukemia, due to receive a stem cell transplant.

At least ten counts were recorded for this clonotype. This sequence joins TRBV9 and TRBJ1-6; D is undetermined. CDR3 length: 17 amino acids. V was trimmed by 3 bases and J by 0 bases, leaving 13 bases between them. The germline V gene has CDR1 SGDLS and CDR2 YYNGEE. The CDR3 loop is CASSGKQTSSYNSPLHF. CDR3 nucleotide sequence: TGTGCCAGCAGCGGTAAACAAACGAGCTCCTATAATTCACCCCTCCACTTT.

The chain joins TRBV6-1 to TRBJ1-2, with TRBD1 matching 9 bases. J was trimmed by 6 bases and V by 6 bases; bases with no gene match: 11. This CDR3 is built from 15 residues. CDR1 MNHNS and CDR2 SASEGT come from the germline V gene. CDR3 region: CASSRPRDRVDGYTF. Written as DNA, the CDR3 is TGTGCCAGCAGCCGCCCCCGGGACAGGGTTGATGGCTACACCTTC.

This clonotype came up many times. The chain has TRBV20-1 and TRBJ1-5; D unclear. CDR3 length: 13 amino acids. Germline V gene data show CDR1 as DFQATT and CDR2 as SNEGSKA (reference sequence). The V end lost 7 bases, the J end lost 7 bases, and 17 bases lay between the germline ends. CDR3 amino acids: CSVGGRGKQPQHF. The DNA for the CDR3 is TGCAGTGTCGGAGGGCGCGGGAAACAGCCCCAGCATTTT.

This clonotype was observed many times. V gene TRBV29-1 combines with J gene TRBJ2-3; TRBD1 or TRBD2 may be the D gene (6 bases each). The CDR3 is made up of 14 amino acids. V gave up 6 bases and J gave up 2 bases, with 15 bases separating them. Germline CDR1 is SQVTM and CDR2 is ANQGSEA. The CDR3, as DNA: TGCAGCGTGGCGGGACAAGTTAACACAGATACGCAGTATTTT. Its protein is CSVAGQVNTDTQYF.

Regarding this clonotype: Being one base from a much bigger clone, this may be a read error. This sequence joins TRBV7-8 and TRBJ2-1; 11 bases are a match to TRBD2. The CDR3 runs to 15 residues. After removal of 5 bases from V and 7 bases from J, the junction contained 7 bases not matched to a gene. Germline lookup yields CDR1 SGHVS and CDR2 FQNEAQ. The chain's CDR3 is CASSPRTSGRNEQFF. CDR3 nucleotide sequence: TGTGCCAGCAGCCCGAGGACTAGCGGGCGGAATGAGCAGTTCTTC.

This clonotype has at least ten counts. V and J are TRBV20-1 and TRBJ2-6; TRBD1 might be the D (5 bases). The CDR3 is made up of 14 amino acids. The V end was cut by 5 bases, the J end by 1 base, with 9 bases between. Germline values: CDR1 DFQATT, CDR2 SNEGSKA (reference sequence). CDR3 nucleotide sequence: TGCAGTGCTCTAGGGGTATCTGGGGCCAACGTCCTGACTTTC. Residues: CSALGVSGANVLTF.

This clonotype has just a few counts. This rearrangement joins TRBV20-1 to TRBJ2-7; weak D call: TRBD2 (6 bases). There are 13 residues in the CDR3. The germline V and J ends were trimmed by 5 bases and 0 bases, with 11 bases remaining between them. Germline loops: CDR1 DFQATT, CDR2 SNEGSKA (reference sequence). CDR3 loop: CSAGSGHSYEQYF. CDR3 in DNA: TGCAGTGCTGGTAGCGGACACTCCTACGAGCAGTACTTC.

This clonotype showed up many times. J is TRBJ1-1 and V is TRBV20-1, with D perhaps matching TRBD1 (5 bases). Trimming removed 3 bases from V and 7 bases from J, with 15 bases in between. Germline loops: CDR1 DFQATT, CDR2 SNEGSKA (reference sequence). This CDR3 contains 13 residues. The CDR3 nucleotides read TGCAGTGCTAGCCCCGGGACGGATATTGAAGCTTTCTTT. Residues: CSASPGTDIEAFF.

This clonotype was picked up a small number of times. The chain is built from TRBV10-3 and TRBJ2-1, with TRBD2 matching over 7 bases. The CDR3 extends over 18 amino acids. Germline loops: CDR1 ENHRY, CDR2 SYGVKD. V shed 0 bases, J shed 0 bases, and the junction held 8 bases outside the gene matches. Here the CDR3 DNA reads TGTGCCATCAGTGAGTCGGTTAGGCGGGGGAGCTCCTACAATGAGCAGTTCTTC. Its protein is CAISESVRRGSSYNEQFF.

This clonotype was seen ten or more times. The J gene is TRBJ1-4, the V gene TRBV25-1; D is perhaps TRBD1 (6 bases). This CDR3 has 15 residues. Per germline, CDR1 MGHDK and CDR2 SYGVNS. Trimming took 3 bases from V and 5 from J, leaving 13 bases between them. The CDR3: CASSDQGTGNEKLFF. In DNA, the CDR3 is TGTGCCAGCAGTGATCAGGGGACGGGGAATGAAAAACTGTTTTTT.

In this sample, this clonotype turned up a few times. This chain joins TRBV23-1 and TRBJ2-1; D might be TRBD1 or TRBD2, each matching 6 bases. TRBV23-1 is recorded as an ORF, its role being uncertain. This CDR3 has 16 residues. The germline V and J ends were trimmed by 4 bases and 10 bases, with 23 bases remaining between them. CDR3 DNA sequence: TGCGCCAGCAGTCCCGCGGAGGGAAGGGGGGAGAGCGAGCAGTTCTTC. Encoded protein: CASSPAEGRGESEQFF.

This clonotype was seen more than once but under ten times. The V and J genes are TRBV29-1 and TRBJ1-1, with 7 bases identical to TRBD1. Trimming cost V 3 bases and J 4 bases; bases outside gene matches: 5. CDR3 length: 13 amino acids. From germline, CDR1 is SQVTM and CDR2 ANQGSEA. The CDR3 here is CSVEERTGTEAFF. CDR3 nucleotide sequence: TGCAGCGTTGAGGAGAGGACAGGCACTGAAGCTTTCTTT.

The chain uses TRBV12-3 or TRBV12-4 and TRBJ2-7; D may match TRBD1 or TRBD2 (6 bases each). This CDR3 is built from 16 residues. V was pared by 6 bases and J by 7 bases, with 25 bases between. The CDR3 sequence is CASSRRLERGQQEQYF. CDR3 coding DNA: TGTGCCAGCAGCCGAAGACTAGAAAGGGGACAACAGGAGCAGTACTTC.

The table lists this clonotype with a few counts. The rearrangement joins TRBV5-5 to TRBJ2-5; D remains unclear. The ends were cut back, 0 bases at V and 5 bases at J, with 11 bases in the middle. CDR3 length: 14 residues. The germline gives CDR1 SGHKS, CDR2 YYEKEE (reference sequence). The CDR3 spells CASSLGRSAETQYF. As DNA, the CDR3 is TGTGCCAGCAGCTTGGGACGGAGCGCGGAGACCCAGTACTTC.